This T cell receptor (beta chain) comes out of a study of OX40 agonist ivuxolimab in advanced cancers. Some clones are missing from TCRdb's copy, which holds only in-frame ones; the method was immunoSEQ multiplex PCR. The table includes about 20,000 clones, around nine tenths detected once. This clone was seen once. Its antigen is unknown. Study-level points and caveats: With doses of 0.1-3.0 mg/kg, partial responders showed among the lowest clonal expansion. Averaging showed that CD8+ T cells had more expanded clones than CD4+ did. By week 6 at 0.1 to 3.0 mg/kg, blood CD4+ and CD8+ T cells had expanded clonally.

The receptor was derived from an adult with an advanced solid tumor such as melanoma, head and neck, liver or kidney cancer. Sequencing was performed on CD4+ or CD8+ T cells sorted from blood, taken in a trial of the OX40 agonist ivuxolimab.

CDR3 protein: CASSLLGDRNYGYTF. The CDR3 DNA reads TGTGCCAGCAGCTTGTTGGGGGACAGGAACTATGGCTACACCTTC. The rearrangement uses TRBV5-4 and TRBJ1-2; 8 bases agree with TRBD1. J gave up 2 bases and V 1 base, and 4 bases lay outside the gene matches. The germline V gene has CDR1 SGHNT and CDR2 YYREEE (reference sequence). The CDR3 is 15 residues long.